This TCR beta chain was recorded in a study of siplizumab effects on memory and regulatory T cells. Study results and limitations: Solely a minor proportion of alloreactive clones could be assigned to unstimulated subsets. Unstimulated naive T cells seemed to show more diversity than memory cells did, and they also seemed to be among the major contributors to the alloresponse. Alloreactive sequences traceable to unstimulated CD4+ memory cells were significantly reduced by siplizumab.

CDR1 and CDR2 from the germline V gene are DFQATT and SNEGSKA (reference sequence). The CDR3 runs 11 residues. With respect to this clone: The antigen is unknown.

Assay used: immunoSEQ multiplex PCR; TCRdb lists only in-frame clones, some missing. The top ten clones hold 0.9% to 1.2% of a sample with approximately 56,000 clones, just over 95% of them seen once. The genes are TRBV20-1 and TRBJ1-1, with 7 bases matching TRBD1. The sequenced sample consisted of naive CD8+ T cells sorted from blood. The sequence came from a human donor in good health. CDR3 amino acids: CGGQKNTEAFF. The CDR3 DNA is TGCGGGGGACAGAAGAACACTGAAGCTTTCTTT.